This T cell receptor beta chain was sequenced in a study of CD8+CD57+ T cells in acquired aplastic anemia. V shed 1 base and J shed 3 bases, with 15 bases lying between them. CDR1 is KGHSH and CDR2 is LQKENI in the germline V gene. The CDR3 sequence is 16 residues long. Selection for sequencing was limited to patients who had shown CD8+CD57+ cell expansion by flow cytometry. Turning to this clonotype: It may be a read error: a sequence one base away is much more abundant.

Profiles of TCR beta VDJ and CDR3 were generated from a genomic DNA template. Each CDR3 protein gets one entry after TCRdb re-called the reads with MiXCR. Of approximately 300,000 distinct CDR3 sequences in the sample, roughly 61% were seen once. V usage is TRBV18 and J usage is TRBJ1-1; D is unresolved. The sequence came from a human donor with aplastic anemia. Sequencing was carried out using sorted CD4+, CD8+, or CD8+CD57+ T cells (not recorded which) from PBMCs. CDR3 nucleotide sequence: TGTGCCAGCTCACCACGCCAGATCACCATGGACACTGAAGCTTTCTTT. Amino acids: CASSPRQITMDTEAFF.